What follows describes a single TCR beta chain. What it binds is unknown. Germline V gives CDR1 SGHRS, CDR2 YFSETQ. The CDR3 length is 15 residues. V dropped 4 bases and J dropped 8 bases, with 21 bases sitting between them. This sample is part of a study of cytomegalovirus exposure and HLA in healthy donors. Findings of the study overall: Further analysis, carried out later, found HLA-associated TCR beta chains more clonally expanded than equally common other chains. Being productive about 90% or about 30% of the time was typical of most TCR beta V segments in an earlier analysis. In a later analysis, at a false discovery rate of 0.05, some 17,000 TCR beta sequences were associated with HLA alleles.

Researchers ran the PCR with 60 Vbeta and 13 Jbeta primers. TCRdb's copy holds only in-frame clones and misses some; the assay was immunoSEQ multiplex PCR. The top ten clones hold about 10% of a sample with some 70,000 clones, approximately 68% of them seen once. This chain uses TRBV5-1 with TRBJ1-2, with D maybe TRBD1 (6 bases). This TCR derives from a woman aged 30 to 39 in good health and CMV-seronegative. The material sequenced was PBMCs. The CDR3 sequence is CASSATTGIVGGYTF. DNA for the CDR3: TGCGCCAGCAGCGCGACCACAGGGATCGTTGGAGGCTACACCTTC.